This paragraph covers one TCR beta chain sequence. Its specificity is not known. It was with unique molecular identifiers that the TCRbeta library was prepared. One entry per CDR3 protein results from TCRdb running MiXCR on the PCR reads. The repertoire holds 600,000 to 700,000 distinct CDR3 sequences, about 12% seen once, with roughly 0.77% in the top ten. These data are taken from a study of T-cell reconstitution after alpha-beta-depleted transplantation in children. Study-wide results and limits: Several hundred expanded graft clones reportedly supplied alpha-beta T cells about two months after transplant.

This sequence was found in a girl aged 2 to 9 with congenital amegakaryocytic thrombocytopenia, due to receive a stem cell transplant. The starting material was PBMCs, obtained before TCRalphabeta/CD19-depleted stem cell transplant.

In DNA form, the CDR3 reads TGTGCCAGCAGCCATTTGAGAGCCTACGAGCAGTACTTC. Protein: CASSHLRAYEQYF. The rearrangement joins TRBV3-1 to TRBJ2-7; no clear D. This CDR3 is built from 13 residues. Per the germline V gene, CDR1 is LGHDT and CDR2 is YNNKEL (reference sequence). The germline V and J ends were trimmed by 3 bases and 2 bases, with 8 bases remaining between them.